This T cell receptor beta chain was found in a study of blood T cell repertoires in COVID-19. Overall study: Acute and convalescent COVID-19 specimens originated in the United States, Italy and Spain.

J was trimmed by 2 bases and V by 1 base; bases with no gene match: 5. Germline loops: CDR1 SGHKS, CDR2 YYEKEE (reference sequence). The CDR3 contains 16 residues. TCRdb's copy holds only in-frame clones and misses some; the assay was immunoSEQ multiplex PCR. The data show a few hundred thousand clones, with about 87% seen just once and around 1.9% held by the top ten. V and J are TRBV5-5 and TRBJ2-2; 7 positions match TRBD2. The sample consisted of PBMCs or T cells enriched from blood (not recorded which). This TCR was recovered from a man in his forties in a cohort exposed to, infected with or recovered from COVID-19 (not recorded which). The CDR3 sequence: CASSLYSGSNTGELFF. CDR3 sequence (DNA): TGTGCCAGCAGCTTGTATAGCGGGTCCAACACCGGGGAGCTGTTTTTT.